These 27 T cell receptor beta chains share one sample of origin, sequenced in a study of identical twins (dated by TCRdb to the mid-2010s). The receptor library was made with 5' RACE. The instrument given in TCRdb is Illumina HiSeq 2000. In TCRdb, the public reads were trimmed at Q25 with fastp and aligned with MiXCR, with productive beta chains retained. Entries that share a CDR3 protein sequence are merged under the most common genes and DNA. The sample table records under 800,000 distinct CDR3 sequences; approximately 22% of these occur just once. The leading ten clones occupy 4.3% of the sample. The data also belong to a second study, concerning T cells expressing NK-cell markers.

Sequenced material: PBMCs. The receptors were gathered from a woman under 30 in good health.

This clonotype was observed a handful of times. This chain connects TRBV5-1 to TRBJ2-3; 11 bases are shared with TRBD2. Germline values: CDR1 SGHRS, CDR2 YFSETQ. CDR3 size: 17 residues. Trimming took 3 bases from V and 5 from J; bases not matched to a gene: 11. The CDR3 reads CASSSYRTSGSRDTQYF. CDR3 coding DNA: TGCGCCAGCAGCTCTTACAGGACTAGCGGGTCCCGAGATACGCAGTATTTT.

This clonotype was seen repeatedly, ten times or more. In DNA form, the CDR3 reads TGCAGTGCTAGTGGGACGCAGGGGTTAGAGCCATTCTACGAGCAGTACTTC. It specifies CSASGTQGLEPFYEQYF. The rearrangement links TRBV20-1 to TRBJ2-7; weak D call: TRBD1 (6 bases). Germline CDR1 DFQATT, CDR2 SNEGSKA (reference sequence). The CDR3 runs to 17 residues. V lost 3 bases to trimming and J lost 3 bases, with 24 bases between them.

The chain uses TRBV15 and TRBJ2-2, with 7 bases matching TRBD1. CDR3 length equals 14 residues. J gave up 9 bases and V 8 bases, and 12 bases lay outside the gene matches. Germline loops: CDR1 LNHNV, CDR2 YYDKDF (reference sequence). This CDR3 reads CATRGQWVIRELFF. CDR3 sequence (DNA): TGTGCCACCCGGGGACAGTGGGTTATCAGGGAGCTGTTTTTT.

This clonotype was seen only a few times. The chain has TRBV20-1 and TRBJ2-1; unclear D gene. CDR3 length equals 16 residues. V was shortened by 1 base and J by 7 bases, with 20 bases between the two germline ends. CDR1 DFQATT and CDR2 SNEGSKA come from the germline V gene (reference sequence). In DNA form, the CDR3 reads TGCAGTGCTAGAGGTGGGCCCACTACCATTTTAAATGAGCAGTTCTTC. Amino acid sequence: CSARGGPTTILNEQFF.

This clonotype was picked up a small number of times. The chain uses TRBV12-3 or TRBV12-4 and TRBJ1-6; weak D call: TRBD1 (5 bases). The V end was cut by 4 bases, the J end by 6 bases, with 7 bases between. The CDR3 is 13 residues long. CDR3 nucleotides: TGTGCCAGCAGTTCTCAGGGTAATTCACCCCTCCACTTT. It encodes CASSSQGNSPLHF.

The V and J genes are TRBV9 and TRBJ2-1, with D uncertain. Trimming shortened V by 0 bases and J by 5 bases, and 9 bases separated the two germline ends. From germline, CDR1 is SGDLS and CDR2 YYNGEE. The CDR3 sequence is 14 residues long. The CDR3 spells CASSVELRDNEQFF. CDR3 sequence (DNA): TGTGCCAGCAGCGTAGAATTGCGAGACAATGAGCAGTTCTTC.

This clonotype turned up a few times. The chain couples TRBV20-1 to TRBJ1-4; D unclear. Germline V gene data show CDR1 as DFQATT and CDR2 as SNEGSKA (reference sequence). The V end was cut by 7 bases, the J end by 6 bases, with 12 bases between. This CDR3 comprises 12 residues. The CDR3 DNA reads TGCAGTGTTTCCCCAGGCCATGAAAAACTGTTTTTT. Translation gives CSVSPGHEKLFF.

This clonotype was recorded a few times. The chain joins TRBV7-2 to TRBJ2-2; no reliable D call. The length of the CDR3 is 12 residues. V was shortened by 6 bases and J by 0 bases, with 2 bases between the two germline ends. Germline V gene lookup returns CDR1 SGHTA and CDR2 FQGNSA. The CDR3 reads CASRANTGELFF. Written as DNA, the CDR3 is TGTGCCAGCAGGGCGAACACCGGGGAGCTGTTTTTT.

V usage is TRBV5-5 and J usage is TRBJ2-1, with D perhaps given as TRBD1 or TRBD2 (5 bases each). Trimming removed 0 bases from V and 9 bases from J, with 13 bases in between. In germline, CDR1 is SGHKS, CDR2 YYEKEE (reference sequence). The CDR3 consists of 14 residues. The CDR3: CASSLGSHGGEQFF. DNA for the CDR3: TGTGCCAGCAGCTTGGGTAGTCATGGGGGTGAGCAGTTCTTC.

This chain links TRBV29-1 with TRBJ1-1; D not resolved. Germline V lookup: CDR1 SQVTM, CDR2 ANQGSEA. V lost 4 bases, J lost 4 bases, and 16 bases lay in between. This CDR3 region has 14 residues. The CDR3 here is CSVGQRAGATEAFF. The CDR3 coding sequence is TGCAGCGTTGGTCAAAGGGCTGGAGCCACTGAAGCTTTCTTT.

The genes are TRBV2 and TRBJ2-7; the D gene is possibly TRBD1 (5 bases). Germline V CDR1 and CDR2: SNHLY, FYNNEI. This CDR3 comprises 15 residues. Trimming shortened V by 4 bases and J by 0 bases, and 13 bases separated the two germline ends. The CDR3 DNA sequence: TGTGCCAGCAGTGGGGCAGGGATGGGCTCCTACGAGCAGTACTTC. Its protein product is CASSGAGMGSYEQYF.

This clonotype was found a few times. This chain links TRBV11-3 with TRBJ1-1, with 7 bases aligning to TRBD1. J was trimmed by 7 bases and V by 6 bases; bases with no gene match: 2. Germline loops: CDR1 SGHNT, CDR2 YENEEA. CDR3 length: 11 residues. The CDR3 nucleotides are TGTGCCAGCAGGGGGACAGATGAAGCTTTCTTT. This encodes CASRGTDEAFF.

The sample holds many counts of this clonotype. The genes are TRBV11-2 and TRBJ2-3; D might be TRBD1 (7 bases). The V end lost 4 bases, the J end lost 4 bases, and 12 bases lay between the germline ends. This CDR3 contains 14 residues. Germline CDR1 SGHAT, CDR2 FQNNGV. The DNA for the CDR3 is TGTGCCAGCAGCTCGGGGGACAGACCAGATACGCAGTATTTT. Protein product: CASSSGDRPDTQYF. The entire variable domain, with the rest obtained from reference TRBV11-2 and TRBJ2-3, is as follows: EAGVAQSPRYKIIEKRQSVAFWCNPISGHATLYWYQQILGQGPKLLIQFQNNGVVDDSQLPKDRFSAERLKGVDSTLKIQPAKLEDSAVYLCASSSGDRPDTQYFGPGTRLTVL.

V gene TRBV12-3 or TRBV12-4 combines with J gene TRBJ1-2; no clear D gene. The CDR3 length is 12 residues. Trimming removed 3 bases at V and 8 bases at J, with 10 bases between. In DNA form, the CDR3 reads TGTGCCAGCAGTTTGTGGGGAGCGGGCTACACCTTC. Amino acid sequence: CASSLWGAGYTF.

This clonotype was observed a handful of times. The chain carries TRBV12-3 or TRBV12-4 and TRBJ2-3; no clear D gene. The CDR3 totals 12 residues. V was cut by 7 bases and J by 3 bases, with 8 bases left in between. CDR3 bases: TGTGCCAGCACCGCAAAGACAGATACGCAGTATTTT. Its translation: CASTAKTDTQYF.

The rearrangement uses TRBV6-2 or TRBV6-3 and TRBJ1-2, with 9 bases that match TRBD1. This CDR3 contains 17 residues. The V gene's germline CDR1 is MNHEY and CDR2 SVGEGT. V was clipped by 6 bases and J by 2 bases; unmatched bases: 13. CDR3 sequence reads: CASRDPGQGPSNYGYTF. CDR3 sequence (DNA): TGTGCCAGCAGAGATCCGGGACAGGGACCATCGAACTATGGCTACACCTTC.

There are a few counts of this clonotype. V and J are TRBV7-2 and TRBJ1-2; tentative D call: TRBD1 (6 bases). V was cut by 1 base and J by 2 bases, with 14 bases left in between. Germline V lookup: CDR1 SGHTA, CDR2 FQGNSA. The CDR3 contains 16 residues. The CDR3 nucleotides are TGTGCCAGCAGCTTAGGTGGGGGCAGAGGGAACTATGGCTACACCTTC. Encoded protein: CASSLGGGRGNYGYTF.

The chain carries TRBV6-1 and TRBJ2-3; 10 bases line up with TRBD2. Germline V gene data show CDR1 as MNHNS and CDR2 as SASEGT. This CDR3 has 17 amino acids. V lost 5 bases and J lost 2; bases outside the gene matches: 10. As DNA, the CDR3 is TGTGCCAGCAGTCCATTGGGTAGCGGGGGGTCCACAGATACGCAGTATTTT. As protein: CASSPLGSGGSTDTQYF.

J is TRBJ2-5 and V is TRBV9; D is undetermined. Germline values: CDR1 SGDLS, CDR2 YYNGEE. CDR3 length equals 13 residues. V dropped 3 bases and J dropped 5 bases, with 11 bases sitting between them. DNA of the CDR3: TGTGCCAGCAGCGGGGGTTCACTGGAGACCCAGTACTTC. It encodes CASSGGSLETQYF.

This clonotype has a handful of counts. The rearrangement links TRBV24-1 to TRBJ2-3, with 10 bases aligning to TRBD1. Germline V lookup: CDR1 KGHDR, CDR2 SFDVKD. There are 15 residues in the CDR3. Unmatched junction bases numbered 2, after V lost 3 bases and J lost 3 bases. The CDR3 DNA reads TGTGCCACCAGTGATGCGGGACAGGGGACAGATACGCAGTATTTT. Translated: CATSDAGQGTDTQYF.

This clonotype was found a few times. The V call is TRBV5-6, the J call TRBJ1-1; maybe TRBD1 (5 bases). V lost 2 bases, J lost 6 bases, and 11 bases lay in between. CDR1 and CDR2 from the germline V gene are SGHDT and YYEEEE. The CDR3 length is 13 residues. Here the CDR3 reads CASSFEWGAEAFF. The CDR3 DNA sequence: TGTGCCAGCAGCTTCGAGTGGGGCGCTGAAGCTTTCTTT.

This clonotype has ten or more counts. This sequence joins TRBV7-2 and TRBJ2-3; D is uncertain. V lost 7 bases to trimming and J lost 1 base, with 12 bases between them. The CDR3 contains 14 residues. CDR1 and CDR2 from the germline V gene are SGHTA and FQGNSA. CDR3 sequence reads: CASTRGRGTDTQYF. The CDR3 nucleotides read TGTGCCAGCACCCGAGGACGGGGCACAGATACGCAGTATTTT.

This clonotype was recorded many times. The V and J genes are TRBV29-1 and TRBJ2-3; 8 bases match TRBD2. Looked up from germline, CDR1 is SQVTM and CDR2 is ANQGSEA. The V and J ends lost 5 bases and 2 bases, in that order; junction bases with no gene match: 3. The CDR3 has 13 residues. The CDR3: CSVLAGITDTQYF. The CDR3, as DNA: TGCAGCGTTTTAGCGGGGATCACAGATACGCAGTATTTT.

DNA for the CDR3: TGCAGCTCCCAAGCCTCCTACAATGAGCAGTTCTTC. It encodes CSSQASYNEQFF. The chain couples TRBV29-1 to TRBJ2-1; D not certain. Germline V gene data show CDR1 as SQVTM and CDR2 as ANQGSEA. There are 12 residues in the CDR3. Deletions cut 8 bases from V and 0 bases from J, with 8 bases between.

This clonotype was seen many times. This chain connects TRBV29-1 to TRBJ2-3, with D perhaps TRBD1 (6 bases). Trimming pared 8 bases from V and 4 bases from J, leaving 13 bases between. The CDR3 is 12 amino acids. Looked up from germline, CDR1 is SQVTM and CDR2 is ANQGSEA. CDR3 DNA: TGCAGCCTTGGGGGCCAGGCAGATACGCAGTATTTT. Protein product: CSLGGQADTQYF.

This clonotype was seen a few times. The rearrangement links TRBV29-1 to TRBJ2-1, with 7 bases fitting TRBD2. V gave up 7 bases and J gave up 9 bases; unmatched junction bases: 15. Per the germline V gene, CDR1 is SQVTM and CDR2 is ANQGSEA. The CDR3 totals 14 residues. The CDR3 is CSARGLVFISEQFF. The CDR3 DNA sequence: TGCAGCGCCCGTGGACTAGTATTTATAAGTGAGCAGTTCTTC.

The genes are TRBV30 and TRBJ2-7; D remains ambiguous. CDR3 length: 13 amino acids. V was pared by 0 bases and J by 7 bases, with 13 bases between. Germline V gene lookup returns CDR1 GTSNPN and CDR2 SVGIG (reference sequence). The CDR3 nucleotides read TGTGCCTGGAGTGTTTGGCTGGCTGGTGAGCAGTACTTC. Its translation is CAWSVWLAGEQYF.